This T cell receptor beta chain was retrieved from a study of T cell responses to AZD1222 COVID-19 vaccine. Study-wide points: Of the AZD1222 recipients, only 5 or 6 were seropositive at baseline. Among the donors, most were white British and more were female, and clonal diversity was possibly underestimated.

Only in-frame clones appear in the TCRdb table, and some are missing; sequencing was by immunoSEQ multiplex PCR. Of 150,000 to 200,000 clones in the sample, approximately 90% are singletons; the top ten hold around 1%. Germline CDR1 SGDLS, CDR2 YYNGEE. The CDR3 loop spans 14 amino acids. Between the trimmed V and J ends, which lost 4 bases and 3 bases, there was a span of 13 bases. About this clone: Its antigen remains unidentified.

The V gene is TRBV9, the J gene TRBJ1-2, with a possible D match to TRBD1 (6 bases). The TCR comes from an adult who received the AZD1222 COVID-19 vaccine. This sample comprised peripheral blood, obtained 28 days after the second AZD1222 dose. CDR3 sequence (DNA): TGTGCCAGCAGCCCTTCAGGGGCGCACTATGGCTACACCTTC. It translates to CASSPSGAHYGYTF.